This T cell receptor beta chain was sequenced in a study of T cell repertoires in cytomegalovirus infection. The sample holds a few counts of this clonotype. Germline CDR1 and CDR2: SGHKS and YYEKEE (reference sequence). The CDR3 has 15 residues. V lost 4 bases to trimming and J lost 3 bases; unmatched junction nucleotides: 7. TCRdb called the reads again in MiXCR, with one record for every CDR3 protein. The repertoire holds about 310,000 distinct CDR3 sequences, with roughly 17% as singletons. The sequenced sample consisted of PBMCs. The genes are TRBV5-5 and TRBJ1-1, with 9 bases that match TRBD1. The source of this sequence is a human donor in good health (CMV status not recorded). Some clones in this sample may be carry-over from other donors' samples. CDR3 sequence (DNA): TGTGCCAGCAGCGCCCGGGACAGGGCCGACACTGAAGCTTTCTTT. Its translation: CASSARDRADTEAFF.